The text below deals with one T cell receptor (beta chain). This specimen comes from a study of blood T cell repertoires in COVID-19. Original processing notes: Amplifying reference gene primers gave estimates of nucleated cell counts. Profiled with immunoSEQ multiplex PCR; TCRdb holds only in-frame clones, not every one. V and J calls and clone size are those listed in that table; D and trimming were worked out from the DNA. The sample yields about 160,000 clones, approximately 88% seen once. The CDR3 consists of 15 residues. Germline assignment: CDR1 SGHTA and CDR2 FQGNSA. V shed 4 bases, J shed 4 bases, and the junction held 6 bases outside the gene matches.

The sequence derives from an elderly woman with active or convalescent COVID-19. V and J are TRBV7-2 and TRBJ2-5, with TRBD2 matching 10 bases. What was sequenced was peripheral blood. The CDR3 is CASSWERGGRETQYF. The CDR3 DNA follows: TGTGCCAGCAGCTGGGAGCGGGGGGGCCGAGAGACCCAGTACTTC.